The sequence of this T cell receptor beta chain was determined in a study of T-cell reconstitution after alpha-beta-depleted transplantation in children. Preparation of the TCRbeta library involved a method that used unique molecular identifiers. From the PCR reads, TCRdb called clonotypes with MiXCR, one entry per CDR3 protein. Among a few hundred thousand distinct CDR3 sequences listed, over 10% were seen once. Study outcomes and limitations: The high TCRbeta diversity at day 60 in some patients came from surviving recipient T cells and thymic progenitors. Expanded clones from the graft, numbering several hundred, reportedly supplied alpha-beta T cells about two months after transplant. Diversity and T-cell counts at one year after transplant derived mostly from new T cells.

With regard to this clonotype: Its antigen is unknown.

The source of this sequence is a male patient under 18 who had a stem cell transplant for acute myeloid leukemia, so the T cells may come from the graft donor. The sample consisted of PBMCs, mostly from graft donor cells, taken 360 days after TCRalphabeta/CD19-depleted stem cell transplant.

The CDR3 nucleotides are TGCAGTGCTAGTCGGCTAGCGCTTAACACCGGGGAGCTGTTTTTT. It is translated as CSASRLALNTGELFF. The J gene is TRBJ2-2, the V gene TRBV20-1; tentative D call: TRBD2 (6 bases). The V end was cut by 3 bases, the J end by 2 bases, with 13 bases between. Germline V gives CDR1 DFQATT, CDR2 SNEGSKA (reference sequence). The CDR3 loop spans 15 amino acids.